This entry features one TCR beta chain sequence. The data were taken from a study of T cell responses to AZD1222 COVID-19 vaccine. The table came from immunoSEQ multiplex PCR; TCRdb's copy has only in-frame clones and leaves some out. The sample includes under 140,000 clones, around 93% of them seen just once. The length of the CDR3 is 12 residues. CDR1 is SGDLS and CDR2 is YYNGEE in the germline V gene. With 3 bases clipped from V and 6 bases from J, the junction kept 1 base outside the gene matches. This chain joins TRBV9 and TRBJ2-7, with 9 bases that match TRBD1. The source of this sequence is an adult who received the AZD1222 COVID-19 vaccine. The source was peripheral blood, collected 28 days after the second AZD1222 dose. The CDR3: CASSADRGEQYF. In DNA form, the CDR3 reads TGTGCCAGCAGCGCGGACAGGGGCGAGCAGTACTTC.